The next 8 T cell receptor beta chains were all read from a single sample in a study of immune evolution from preneoplasia to lung adenocarcinoma. Data came from immunoSEQ multiplex PCR; TCRdb stores just in-frame clones and leaves some out. The sample holds some 14,000 clones, 80% seen once. Material: FFPE minimally invasive lung adenocarcinoma tissue. The receptor set was obtained from a person aged 65 to 85 with lung adenocarcinoma.

The chain employs TRBV6-5 and TRBJ2-7; 13 positions match TRBD2. The CDR3 extends over 13 amino acids. Germline lookup yields CDR1 MNHEY and CDR2 SVGAGI. V was pared by 7 bases and J by 7 bases, with 4 bases of the junction left unmatched. The CDR3 nucleotides are TGTGCCAGCAAACTAGCGGGAGGGCTTGAGCAGTACTTC. Its protein product is CASKLAGGLEQYF.

J is TRBJ2-3 and V is TRBV5-6, with 10 bases identical to TRBD1. Germline V gene lookup returns CDR1 SGHDT and CDR2 YYEEEE. V shed 4 bases, J shed 2 bases, and the junction held 4 bases outside the gene matches. This CDR3 is 15 amino acids long. The CDR3 region is CASSPDRGNTDTQYF. CDR3 sequence (DNA): TGTGCCAGCAGCCCGGACAGGGGGAACACAGATACGCAGTATTTT.

This sequence joins TRBV11-2 and TRBJ1-1; D is unresolved. V was pared by 0 bases and J by 0 bases, with 8 bases between. CDR1 is SGHAT, CDR2 FQNNGV, per germline. This CDR3 comprises 15 residues. CDR3 region: CASSLDRSLNTEAFF. CDR3 bases: TGTGCCAGCAGCTTAGATCGCAGCCTGAACACTGAAGCTTTCTTT.

This rearrangement joins TRBV23-1 to TRBJ1-4; possible D gene TRBD1, 5 bases. TRBV23-1 is filed as an ORF, its function uncertain. Trimming cost V 1 base and J 5 bases, with 11 bases left between them. The CDR3 runs 15 residues. For the CDR3, the DNA is TGCGCCAGCAGTCAATGGGGCAGGGACAATGAAAAACTGTTTTTT. Translating gives CASSQWGRDNEKLFF.

This rearrangement joins TRBV7-9 to TRBJ2-1; D unresolved. This CDR3 region has 14 residues. CDR1 SEHNR and CDR2 FQNEAQ come from the germline V gene (reference sequence). Trimming shortened V by 4 bases and J by 5 bases, and 12 bases separated the two germline ends. The CDR3 loop reads CASSSQDKHNEQFF. The CDR3 nucleotides read TGTGCCAGCAGCTCCCAAGACAAACACAATGAGCAGTTCTTC.

This chain joins TRBV14 and TRBJ2-7; no reliable D call. The CDR3 is made up of 13 amino acids. Deletions cut 2 bases from V and 7 bases from J, with 12 bases between. Germline V gene sequence: CDR1 SGHDN, CDR2 FVKESK. The CDR3 DNA is TGTGCCAGCAGCCAACACGCCCGAGCGGAGCAGTACTTC. Amino acid sequence: CASSQHARAEQYF. The variable domain in full, completed from reference TRBV14 and TRBJ2-7, reads EAGVTQFPSHSVIEKGQTVTLRCDPISGHDNLYWYRRVMGKEIKFLLHFVKESKQDESGMPNNRFLAERTGGTYSTLKVQPAELEDSGVYFCASSQHARAEQYFGPGTRLTVT.

The chain employs TRBV6-6 and TRBJ1-5; D is ambiguous. The CDR3 runs to 14 residues. Trimming pared 2 bases from V and 4 bases from J, leaving 9 bases between. Germline lookup yields CDR1 MNHNY and CDR2 SVGAGI (reference sequence). CDR3 DNA sequence: TGTGCCAGCAGTTACGGAACGATTAATCAGCCCCAGCATTTT. Translated: CASSYGTINQPQHF.

This clone is medium-sized in the sample. V is TRBV7-2 and J is TRBJ2-4, with 10 bases fitting TRBD2. CDR3 size: 16 residues. In germline, CDR1 is SGHTA, CDR2 FQGNSA. Trimming took 4 bases from V and 0 from J; bases not matched to a gene: 3. CDR3 DNA sequence: TGTGCCAGCAGCTCAAGCGGGGGGGTAGCCAAAAACATTCAGTACTTC. Translating it yields CASSSSGGVAKNIQYF.